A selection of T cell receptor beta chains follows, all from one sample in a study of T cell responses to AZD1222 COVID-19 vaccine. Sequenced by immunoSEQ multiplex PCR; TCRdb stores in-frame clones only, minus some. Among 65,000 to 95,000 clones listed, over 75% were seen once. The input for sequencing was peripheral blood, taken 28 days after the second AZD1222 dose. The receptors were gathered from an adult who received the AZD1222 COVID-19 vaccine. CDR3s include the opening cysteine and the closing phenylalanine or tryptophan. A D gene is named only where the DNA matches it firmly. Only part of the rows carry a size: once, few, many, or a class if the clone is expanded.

CDR3: CATSAVTSGTQYF
DNA: TGTGCCACCAGTGCGGTGACCTCGGGGACCCAGTACTTC
size: .
D: .
J: TRBJ2-5
V: TRBV24-1

CDR3: CASSPDNGNQPQHF
DNA: TGTGCCAGCTCACCAGATAATGGGAATCAGCCCCAGCATTTT
size: .
D: .
J: TRBJ1-5
V: TRBV18

CDR3: CASRVGESPLHF
DNA: TGTGCCAGCCGGGTAGGAGAGTCACCCCTCCACTTT
size: few
D: .
J: TRBJ1-6
V: TRBV2

CDR3: CASSYSHEPNQPQHF
DNA: TGTGCCAGCAGTTACTCCCACGAGCCAAATCAGCCCCAGCATTTT
size: .
D: .
J: TRBJ1-5
V: TRBV6-5

CDR3: CASSSSRAAVLTF
DNA: TGTGCCAGCAGCTCGTCAAGGGCGGCGGTCCTGACTTTC
size: .
D: .
J: TRBJ2-6
V: TRBV7-8

CDR3: CASSPLVAGVKDTQYF
DNA: TGTGCCAGCTCACCATTGGTAGCGGGGGTCAAAGATACGCAGTATTTT
size: .
D: TRBD2
J: TRBJ2-3
V: TRBV18

CDR3: CASSQVRGAHTEAFF
DNA: TGCGCCAGCAGCCAGGTTAGGGGGGCCCACACTGAAGCTTTCTTT
size: .
D: .
J: TRBJ1-1
V: TRBV4-1

CDR3: CASSINRVGTDTQYF
DNA: TGTGCCAGTAGTATAAACAGGGTCGGCACAGATACGCAGTATTTT
size: .
D: .
J: TRBJ2-3
V: TRBV19

CDR3: CASSPSDGGANRNTIYF
DNA: TGTGCCAGCAGCCCTAGCGATGGAGGGGCAAATAGAAACACCATATATTTT
size: .
D: .
J: TRBJ1-3
V: TRBV9

CDR3: CASSSRAGLSPLHF
DNA: TGTGCCAGCAGCTCGCGGGCAGGACTTTCACCCCTCCACTTT
size: .
D: .
J: TRBJ1-6
V: TRBV5-8

CDR3: CASSYGWDEQFF
DNA: TGTGCCAGCAGCTACGGCTGGGATGAGCAGTTCTTC
size: once
D: .
J: TRBJ2-1
V: TRBV7-2

CDR3: CASRTGEQPQHF
DNA: TGTGCCAGTAGAACAGGGGAGCAGCCCCAGCATTTT
size: .
D: TRBD1
J: TRBJ1-5
V: TRBV19

CDR3: CASRDGQGAKNIQYF
DNA: TGTGCCAGCAGAGACGGACAGGGAGCCAAAAACATTCAGTACTTC
size: few
D: TRBD1
J: TRBJ2-4
V: TRBV6-5

CDR3: CASSQQSSGNTIYF
DNA: TGTGCCAGCAGCCAACAGAGCTCTGGAAACACCATATATTTT
size: .
D: .
J: TRBJ1-3
V: TRBV16

CDR3: CASSQIPIQLTKPAKNIQYF
DNA: TGTGCCAGCAGCCAGATCCCCATCCAATTGACCAAACCGGCCAAAAACATTCAGTACTTC
size: once
D: .
J: TRBJ2-4
V: TRBV3-1/TRBV3-2

CDR3: CASSYNRGWGLQYF
DNA: TGTGCCAGCAGTTATAACAGGGGTTGGGGTCTTCAGTACTTC
size: few
D: TRBD1
J: TRBJ2-7
V: TRBV6-5

CDR3: CASSIVHPGEKLFF
DNA: TGTGCCAGTAGTATAGTACACCCCGGGGAAAAACTGTTTTTT
size: .
D: .
J: TRBJ1-4
V: TRBV19

CDR3: CASSLQTRTDNYTF
DNA: TGTGCCAGCTCATTACAAACCCGGACAGACAACTACACCTTC
size: .
D: .
J: TRBJ1-2
V: TRBV7-9

CDR3: CASSPSTGHNQPQHF
DNA: TGTGCCAGCAGCCCCTCGACAGGGCACAATCAGCCCCAGCATTTT
size: .
D: TRBD1
J: TRBJ1-5
V: TRBV7-2

CDR3: CAWRQRGRVWEYF
DNA: TGTGCCTGGAGACAAAGGGGGAGGGTATGGGAGTATTTT
size: .
D: .
J: TRBJ2-3
V: TRBV30

CDR3: CASSPSWEYANYGYTF
DNA: TGTGCCAGCAGCCCCTCGTGGGAATATGCTAACTATGGCTACACCTTC
size: .
D: .
J: TRBJ1-2
V: TRBV3-1/TRBV3-2

CDR3: CASSPQGQGNTEAFF
DNA: TGTGCCAGCTCACCACAGGGACAGGGGAACACTGAAGCTTTCTTT
size: few
D: TRBD1
J: TRBJ1-1
V: TRBV18

CDR3: CASSLDSGTDTQYF
DNA: TGCGCCAGCAGCTTAGACTCAGGGACAGATACGCAGTATTTT
size: once
D: .
J: TRBJ2-3
V: TRBV5-1

CDR3: CASSKPDLEQYF
DNA: TGTGCCAGCAGTAAACCGGATTTGGAGCAGTACTTC
size: .
D: .
J: TRBJ2-7
V: TRBV28

CDR3: CASSLGVGSDTQYF
DNA: TGTGCCAGCAGCTTAGGGGTTGGGTCAGATACGCAGTATTTT
size: .
D: .
J: TRBJ2-3
V: TRBV7-9

CDR3: CAISREGDTEAFF
DNA: TGTGCCATCAGCAGGGAGGGCGACACTGAAGCTTTCTTT
size: .
D: .
J: TRBJ1-1
V: TRBV10-3

CDR3: CAAWGGESTDTQYF
DNA: TGTGCAGCGTGGGGCGGGGAGAGCACAGATACGCAGTATTTT
size: .
D: .
J: TRBJ2-3
V: TRBV19

CDR3: CASSFVSNYEQYF
DNA: TGTGCCAGCAGCTTTGTGAGTAACTACGAGCAGTACTTC
size: .
D: .
J: TRBJ2-7
V: TRBV11-2

CDR3: CASSAQGRSGNTIYF
DNA: TGTGCCAGCAGTGCTCAGGGGCGCTCTGGAAACACCATATATTTT
size: .
D: .
J: TRBJ1-3
V: TRBV2

CDR3: CASRPLGGENQPQHF
DNA: TGTGCCAGCAGGCCCTTGGGAGGGGAAAATCAGCCCCAGCATTTT
size: .
D: .
J: TRBJ1-5
V: TRBV6-5

CDR3: CASSFTSGGTDTQYF
DNA: TGTGCCAGCAGCTTTACTAGCGGGGGGACAGATACGCAGTATTTT
size: .
D: TRBD2
J: TRBJ2-3
V: TRBV7-2

CDR3: CASSIFYSSNQPQHF
DNA: TGTGCCAGTAGTATCTTTTACAGTAGCAATCAGCCCCAGCATTTT
size: .
D: .
J: TRBJ1-5
V: TRBV19

CDR3: CASSVSGTAYNEQFF
DNA: TGTGCCAGCAGCGTTTCGGGTACGGCCTACAATGAGCAGTTCTTC
size: .
D: .
J: TRBJ2-1
V: TRBV9

CDR3: CASSLGHPSSYEQYF
DNA: TGTGCCAGCAGTTTAGGACATCCGAGCTCCTACGAGCAGTACTTC
size: .
D: .
J: TRBJ2-7
V: TRBV27

CDR3: CASSLRTGGRYQPQHF
DNA: TGTGCCAGTAGCCTGCGGACAGGGGGGAGATATCAGCCCCAGCATTTT
size: .
D: TRBD1
J: TRBJ1-5
V: TRBV19

CDR3: CASSSGGGSPRIPAGYMYTF
DNA: TGTGCCAGCAGCTCCGGGGGGGGGTCTCCAAGAATACCCGCTGGGTATATGTACACCTTC
size: .
D: .
J: TRBJ1-2
V: TRBV28

CDR3: CATSRDSDEAFF
DNA: TGTGCCACCAGCAGAGATTCCGATGAAGCTTTCTTT
size: .
D: .
J: TRBJ1-1
V: TRBV15

CDR3: CASTPRQGNSPLHF
DNA: TGTGCCAGCACCCCCAGACAGGGTAATTCACCCCTCCACTTT
size: .
D: TRBD1
J: TRBJ1-6
V: TRBV6-5

CDR3: CASSRQGTGELFF
DNA: TGTGCCAGTAGTAGACAGGGAACCGGGGAGCTGTTTTTT
size: .
D: TRBD1
J: TRBJ2-2
V: TRBV19

CDR3: CASSFGTTETQYF
DNA: TGTGCCAGCAGTTTCGGGACTACTGAGACCCAGTACTTC
size: .
D: TRBD2
J: TRBJ2-5
V: TRBV6-6

CDR3: CASSSVTEAFF
DNA: TGTGCCAGCAGCTCCGTTACTGAAGCTTTCTTT
size: .
D: .
J: TRBJ1-1
V: TRBV3-1/TRBV3-2